These 10 T cell receptor beta chains originate from one sample sequenced in a study of blood T cells in healthy people across ages. A J-beta primer mix and a sample-barcoded 5' primer were used in a second PCR of roughly 7 to 12 cycles. TCRdb reanalysed the 5' RACE reads using MiXCR and keeps one entry per CDR3 protein. Of approximately 1,700,000 distinct CDR3 sequences in the sample, about two fifths were seen once. Sequencing was performed on blood. These receptors all come from a human donor in good health.

The genes are TRBV7-2 and TRBJ2-3; weak D call: TRBD2 (6 bases). The CDR3 has 15 residues. Per germline, CDR1 SGHTA and CDR2 FQGNSA. Trimming took 3 bases from V and 0 from J, leaving 10 bases between them. The CDR3 reads CTSSFHRGSTDTQYF. CDR3 bases: TGTACCAGCAGCTTTCATCGGGGGAGCACAGATACGCAGTATTTT.

The V gene is TRBV20-1, the J gene TRBJ2-5; 9 bases match TRBD1. The J segment lost 5 bases and the V segment lost 1 base, leaving 2 bases of the junction unmatched. The germline gives CDR1 DFQATT, CDR2 SNEGSKA (reference sequence). CDR3 length: 13 amino acids. The CDR3: CSARATGGETQYF. The CDR3 DNA sequence: TGCAGTGCTAGAGCGACAGGGGGGGAGACCCAGTACTTC.

A word on this clonotype: One junction end does not reproduce the germline sequence, and a read error may be involved. This chain connects TRBV6-1 to TRBJ2-2, with a weak D call TRBD1 (6 bases). CDR3 length: 18 residues. From germline, CDR1 is MNHNS and CDR2 SASEGT. The CDR3 loop reads CASSAYITGTSNTGERFF. As DNA, the CDR3 is TGTGCCAGCAGCGCCTACATTACAGGGACATCGAACACCGGGGAGCGGTTTTTT.

The sample holds a few counts of this clonotype. Relative to the germline gene, one junction end is altered; a read error may explain this. This chain uses TRBV20-1 with TRBJ2-1, with 7 bases fitting TRBD2. The CDR3 sequence is 16 residues long. CDR1 is DFQATT, CDR2 SNEGSKA, per germline (reference sequence). The CDR3 coding sequence is TGCAGTGCTAGATCCGCTAGCGGAATTTTCTACAGTGAGCAGTTCTTC. It encodes CSARSASGIFYSEQFF.

The chain combines TRBV4-1 with TRBJ2-3; D not certain. With 4 bases removed from V and 0 bases from J, the gap between germline ends came to 8 bases. Germline V CDR1 and CDR2: MGHRA, YSYEKL. This CDR3 has 14 residues. The CDR3 DNA sequence: TGCGCCAGCAGCCCAGAGACTAGCACAGATACGCAGTATTTT. Protein sequence: CASSPETSTDTQYF.

This chain joins TRBV20-1 and TRBJ1-2; tentatively, D is TRBD1 (5 bases). Germline V gives CDR1 DFQATT, CDR2 SNEGSKA (reference sequence). The CDR3 is 13 amino acids. Trimming pared 8 bases from V and 4 bases from J, leaving 17 bases between. CDR3 sequence: CSSPGPLSYGYTF. The CDR3 DNA reads as TGCAGTTCTCCGGGACCGTTGTCCTATGGCTACACCTTC.

V is TRBV7-9 and J is TRBJ2-5; TRBD1 might be the D (6 bases). V was cut by 3 bases and J by 4 bases, with 12 bases left in between. The CDR3 has 14 amino acids. Germline V gene lookup returns CDR1 SEHNR and CDR2 FQNEAQ (reference sequence). The CDR3 is CASSFSTGIETQYF. The DNA of the CDR3 is TGTGCCAGCAGCTTTTCAACAGGGATAGAGACCCAGTACTTC.

V gene TRBV27 combines with J gene TRBJ2-3, with 8 nucleotides matching TRBD1. Germline-derived CDR1 and CDR2 are MNHEY and SMNVEV (reference sequence). The CDR3 is 15 residues long. With 0 bases clipped from V and 4 bases from J, the junction kept 3 bases outside the gene matches. The CDR3 bases are TGTGCCAGCAGTTTATCCGACAGGGGTCCAGATACGCAGTATTTT. It yields the protein CASSLSDRGPDTQYF.

This clonotype was observed many times. The chain employs TRBV29-1 and TRBJ2-6, with D uncertain. The CDR3 loop spans 16 amino acids. Germline V gene sequence: CDR1 SQVTM, CDR2 ANQGSEA. V was pared by 4 bases and J by 2 bases, with 15 bases between. The CDR3 DNA sequence: TGCAGCGTTGGAGTAGTGGAAAGGACTGGGGCCAACGTCCTGACTTTC. It yields the protein CSVGVVERTGANVLTF.

This chain connects TRBV7-2 to TRBJ1-1; 7 bases line up with TRBD1. Germline CDR1 is SGHTA and CDR2 is FQGNSA. CDR3 size: 14 residues. J lost 7 bases, V lost 1 base, and 6 bases had no gene match. Written as DNA, the CDR3 is TGTGCCAGCAGCTTAGAGACAGGGCCGATTGAAGCTTTCTTT. This sequence encodes CASSLETGPIEAFF.